This TCR beta chain emerged from a study of T cell responses to AZD1222 COVID-19 vaccine. V was cut by 6 bases and J by 0 bases, with 16 bases left in between. The CDR3 length is 16 residues. Germline V gene lookup returns CDR1 MNHNY and CDR2 SVGAGI (reference sequence). Study-wide results and caveats: The number of AZD1222 recipients seropositive at baseline was only five to seven. Along spike, vaccine-associated CD4 TCRs were found throughout, with dominance at 160-218 and 743-854.

Method: immunoSEQ multiplex PCR; TCRdb's copy keeps in-frame clones and lacks some. The sample has 85,000 to 90,000 clones; approximately 88% are singletons. Points on this clone: Its specificity is unknown.

The chain joins TRBV6-6 to TRBJ2-3, with D possibly TRBD1 on 6 matching bases. The sequence came from an adult in good health. The source material was peripheral blood, sampled on day 0 of AZD1222 vaccination. Here the CDR3 DNA reads TGTGCCAGCAGACAAAGGTCAGGGGCTAGCACAGATACGCAGTATTTT. Protein: CASRQRSGASTDTQYF.